One and the same sample provided the 24 T cell receptor beta chains below, sequenced in a study of control samples from healthy donors and cancer patients. TCRdb's table, derived via immunoSEQ multiplex PCR, lists solely in-frame clones and lacks some. Among approximately 44,000 clones listed, 70% were seen once. The sample comprised formalin-fixed, paraffin-embedded tissue. The receptors shown here come from a male donor with melanoma.

J is TRBJ2-5 and V is TRBV7-2, with TRBD2 as a possible D gene (6 bases). Near its end, the DNA agrees better with TRBJ2-7, so the J call may be wrong. Germline-derived CDR1 and CDR2 are SGHTA and FQGNSA. The CDR3 covers 15 residues. For the CDR3, the DNA is TGTGCCAGCAGCTTACGGGCGGGAAGCTCCTACGAGCAGTACTTC. Translating gives CASSLRAGSSYEQYF.

The chain recombines TRBV5-5 with TRBJ2-7, with D perhaps TRBD1 or TRBD2 (6 bases each). The CDR3 is made up of 15 amino acids. CDR1 and CDR2 from the germline V gene are SGHKS and YYEKEE (reference sequence). V was trimmed by 2 bases and J by 2 bases, leaving 14 bases between them. The CDR3 DNA sequence: TGTGCCAGCAGCTTTGGAGGGAAGGGGGCCTACGAGCAGTACTTC. Protein product: CASSFGGKGAYEQYF.

The chain carries TRBV2 and TRBJ2-1; 10 bases fit TRBD2. The CDR3 covers 15 residues. V shed 3 bases, J shed 6 bases, and the junction held 5 bases outside the gene matches. CDR1 and CDR2 from the germline V gene are SNHLY and FYNNEI. In DNA form, the CDR3 reads TGTGCCAGCAGTGAGGGGACTAGCGTTAGCAATGAGCAGTTCTTC. Protein sequence: CASSEGTSVSNEQFF.

By share of the sample, this clone is medium-sized. The chain couples TRBV19 to TRBJ1-1, with D maybe TRBD1 (6 bases). This CDR3 comprises 15 residues. V lost 3 bases and J 4 bases, leaving 15 bases between the germline ends. CDR1 is LNHDA, CDR2 SQIVND, per germline (reference sequence). The CDR3 protein is CASSMVGGRGTEAFF. CDR3 bases: TGTGCCAGTAGTATGGTAGGCGGCAGGGGCACTGAAGCTTTCTTT.

This clone appeared a single time. The chain couples TRBV6-4 to TRBJ2-2; D may be TRBD2 (5 bases). Germline lookup yields CDR1 MRHNA and CDR2 SNTAGT. Trimming pared 4 bases from V and 5 bases from J, leaving 11 bases between. CDR3 length: 14 residues. In DNA form, the CDR3 reads TGTGCCAGCAGTGCCGCGCCGGGAACCGGGGAGCTGTTTTTT. It translates to CASSAAPGTGELFF.

Remarks on this clone: At one end, the junction sequence differs from germline, possibly due to a read error. The genes are TRBV28 and TRBJ1-2; D perhaps matches TRBD1 (5 bases). The CDR3 spans 15 residues. Germline V gene sequence: CDR1 MDHEN, CDR2 SYDVKM. CDR3 sequence (DNA): TGTGCCAGCAGTCCCACAGGCGCCCGGCACTATGGCTACACCTTT. Translated: CASSPTGARHYGYTF.

V is TRBV7-6 and J is TRBJ2-1; 7 bases are a match to TRBD1. The CDR3 spans 16 residues. Germline V lookup: CDR1 SGHVS, CDR2 FNYEAQ. Trimming at V came to 4 bases and at J to 6 bases, leaving 12 bases not matched to a gene. The CDR3 sequence: CASSSPPWDSRNEQFF. CDR3 nucleotide sequence: TGTGCCAGCAGCTCCCCTCCCTGGGACAGTCGCAATGAGCAGTTCTTC.

This chain joins TRBV6-5 and TRBJ1-5; TRBD1 is a possible D gene (5 bases). Trimming cost V 2 bases and J 5 bases, with 10 bases left between them. CDR1 MNHEY and CDR2 SVGAGI come from the germline V gene. The CDR3 loop spans 14 amino acids. In nucleotides, the CDR3 is TGTGCCAGCAGTTACGGGGGGGGTTATCAGCCCCAGCATTTT. Protein sequence: CASSYGGGYQPQHF.

Notes on this clone: Other DNA sequences in this specimen translate into the identical CDR3. This sequence joins TRBV2 and TRBJ2-7, with 10 bases lining up with TRBD1. The V gene's germline CDR1 is SNHLY and CDR2 FYNNEI. Trimming cost V 3 bases and J 3 bases; bases outside gene matches: 5. The CDR3 has 15 amino acids. CDR3: CASSENRDRGYEQYF. CDR3 DNA sequence: TGTGCCAGCAGTGAGAACCGGGACAGGGGCTACGAGCAGTACTTC.

V usage is TRBV10-3 and J usage is TRBJ2-7; D gene ambiguous. The germline CDR1 and CDR2 sequences are ENHRY and SYGVKD. Trimming shortened V by 4 bases and J by 6 bases, and 13 bases separated the two germline ends. This CDR3 spans 13 amino acids. CDR3 amino acids: CAISVRGSGEQYF. CDR3 nucleotides: TGTGCCATCAGTGTGAGAGGATCGGGCGAGCAGTACTTC.

Only a few counts were recorded for this clone. The J gene is TRBJ2-1, the V gene TRBV7-6; TRBD2 aligns across 10 bases. Germline V gene lookup returns CDR1 SGHVS and CDR2 FNYEAQ. This CDR3 region has 16 residues. V trimming: 6 bases; J trimming: 6 bases; junction bases outside the gene matches: 11. The CDR3 loop is CASSPRTSGIINEQFF. Written as DNA, the CDR3 is TGTGCCAGCAGTCCCCGCACTAGCGGGATTATCAATGAGCAGTTCTTC.

The V gene is TRBV19, the J gene TRBJ1-4, with unresolved D. Deletions cut 7 bases from V and 1 base from J, with 7 bases between. CDR3 size: 13 residues. Germline loops: CDR1 LNHDA, CDR2 SQIVND (reference sequence). CDR3 bases: TGTGCCAGTACCAGAAGAACTAATGAAAAACTGTTTTTT. Amino acids: CASTRRTNEKLFF.

This clone was counted a few times. The chain carries TRBV12-5 and TRBJ1-3; D ambiguous. Germline-derived CDR1 and CDR2 are LGHNT and FRNRAP. V lost 5 bases and J 0 bases, leaving 11 bases between the germline ends. CDR3 length: 15 amino acids. This CDR3 reads CASGPGGTSGNTIYF. DNA for the CDR3: TGTGCTAGTGGTCCCGGCGGCACCTCTGGAAACACCATATATTTT.

The V gene is TRBV19, the J gene TRBJ1-5; D gene uncertain. V was clipped by 4 bases and J by 6 bases, with 10 bases between them. This CDR3 contains 13 residues. Looked up from germline, CDR1 is LNHDA and CDR2 is SQIVND (reference sequence). The CDR3 spells CASSNRGVQPQHF. The DNA of the CDR3 is TGTGCCAGTAGTAACCGTGGCGTTCAGCCCCAGCATTTT.

The chain couples TRBV10-3 to TRBJ2-3; 9 nucleotides line up with TRBD2. This CDR3 comprises 16 residues. Germline V lookup: CDR1 ENHRY, CDR2 SYGVKD. Trimming at V came to 3 bases and at J to 0 bases, leaving 4 bases not matched to a gene. CDR3 in DNA: TGTGCCATCAGTGACCGGCGGGAGGGGAGCACAGATACGCAGTATTTT. Its translation: CAISDRREGSTDTQYF.

The CDR3, as DNA: TGTGCCAGTAGTATCTTAGCGCCCACAGATACGCAGTATTTT. Translating it yields CASSILAPTDTQYF. The chain couples TRBV19 to TRBJ2-3; D is perhaps TRBD2 (5 bases). V shed 3 bases and J shed 2 bases, with 9 bases lying between them. CDR3 size: 14 residues. The V gene's germline CDR1 is LNHDA and CDR2 SQIVND (reference sequence).

The chain uses TRBV6-2 or TRBV6-3 and TRBJ2-5; D might be TRBD2 (6 bases). V lost 2 bases and J lost 3, with 19 bases in between. Germline loops: CDR1 MNHEY, CDR2 SVGEGT. The CDR3 length is 17 residues. The DNA of the CDR3 is TGTGCCAGCAGTTACCTCCTGGGGGGATGGGAGGAAGAGACCCAGTACTTC. Protein: CASSYLLGGWEEETQYF.

This clone was counted a few times. The V gene is TRBV5-4, the J gene TRBJ1-4, with D perhaps TRBD1 (6 bases). V was pared by 2 bases and J by 2 bases, with 7 bases between. Germline values: CDR1 SGHNT, CDR2 YYREEE (reference sequence). The CDR3 spans 14 residues. The CDR3 bases are TGTGCCAGCAGCTTAACAGGGACTAATGAAAAACTGTTTTTT. As protein: CASSLTGTNEKLFF.

By share of the sample, this clone is medium-sized. The J gene is TRBJ2-5, the V gene TRBV28; tentative D call: TRBD1 (5 bases). Per germline, CDR1 MDHEN and CDR2 SYDVKM. CDR3 length: 12 residues. Trimming took 6 bases from V and 4 from J, leaving 9 bases between them. CDR3 amino acids: CASSFQGETQYF. CDR3 bases: TGTGCCAGCAGCTTTCAGGGAGAGACCCAGTACTTC. Full variable domain (rest looked up from reference TRBV28 and TRBJ2-5): DVKVTQSSRYLVKRTGEKVFLECVQDMDHENMFWYRQDPGLGLRLIYFSYDVKMKEKGDIPEGYSVSREKKERFSLILESASTNQTSMYLCASSFQGETQYFGPGTRLLVL.

The J gene is TRBJ1-2, the V gene TRBV3-1 (or the pseudogene TRBV3-2); 8 bases map to TRBD1. V lost 2 bases and J lost 8; bases outside the gene matches: 7. Germline V lookup: CDR1 LGHDT, CDR2 YNNKEL (reference sequence). CDR3 length equals 14 residues. The CDR3: CASSQITGGGGYTF. The CDR3 DNA is TGTGCCAGCAGCCAAATTACAGGGGGAGGGGGCTACACCTTC.

The chain carries TRBV4-1 and TRBJ2-1; the D gene could be TRBD1 or TRBD2 (5 bases each). V gave up 0 bases and J gave up 4 bases, with 13 bases separating them. The germline V gene has CDR1 MGHRA and CDR2 YSYEKL. The CDR3 runs 16 residues. CDR3 protein: CASSQEGEYGYNEQFF. As DNA, the CDR3 is TGCGCCAGCAGCCAAGAGGGGGAGTACGGGTACAATGAGCAGTTCTTC.

This clone was counted only a few times. The chain combines TRBV6-5 with TRBJ2-1; 7 bases line up with TRBD2. With V trimmed by 2 bases and J by 2 bases, 6 bases remained unmatched. Germline V CDR1 and CDR2: MNHEY, SVGAGI. The CDR3 sequence is 16 residues long. The CDR3, as DNA: TGTGCCAGCAGTTACGGACTAGGAACCCCCTACAATGAGCAGTTCTTC. Translated, it gives CASSYGLGTPYNEQFF.

J is TRBJ1-1 and V is TRBV9; 10 bases match TRBD1. CDR1 and CDR2 (germline): SGDLS, YYNGEE. With V trimmed by 3 bases and J by 4 bases, 6 bases remained unmatched. This CDR3 spans 15 amino acids. The CDR3 loop reads CASSARDRGGTEAFF. CDR3 nucleotide sequence: TGTGCCAGCAGCGCACGGGACAGGGGAGGCACTGAAGCTTTCTTT.

This clone appeared once. The CDR3 DNA reads as TGTGCCAGCAGTGACCCGGGGACAGGGGACTACACAGATACGCAGTATTTT. The encoded protein is CASSDPGTGDYTDTQYF. The rearrangement uses TRBV6-1 and TRBJ2-3; TRBD1 agrees at 10 bases. CDR3 length equals 17 residues. CDR1 is MNHNS, CDR2 SASEGT, per germline. V was pared by 3 bases and J by 2 bases, with 8 bases of the junction left unmatched.